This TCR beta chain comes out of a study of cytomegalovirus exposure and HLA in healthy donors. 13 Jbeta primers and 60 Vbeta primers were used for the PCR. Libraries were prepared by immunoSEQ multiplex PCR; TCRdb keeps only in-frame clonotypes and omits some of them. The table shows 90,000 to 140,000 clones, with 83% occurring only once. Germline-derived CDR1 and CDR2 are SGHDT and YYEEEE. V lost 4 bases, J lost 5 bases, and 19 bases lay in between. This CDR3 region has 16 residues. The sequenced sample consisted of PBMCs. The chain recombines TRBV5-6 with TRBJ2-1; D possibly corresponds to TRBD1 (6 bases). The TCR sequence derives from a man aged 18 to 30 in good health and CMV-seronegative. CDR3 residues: CASSQVPDRKNNEQFF. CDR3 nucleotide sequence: TGTGCCAGCAGCCAGGTCCCGGACAGAAAAAACAATGAGCAGTTCTTC.